The 28 T cell receptor beta chains reported below all come from one sample, sequenced in a study of blood T cell repertoires in COVID-19. The table came from immunoSEQ multiplex PCR; TCRdb's copy has only in-frame clones and leaves some out. The sample yields hundreds of thousands of clones, approximately 92% seen once. Sequencing was performed on PBMCs or T cells enriched from blood (not recorded which). These receptors were collected from a young man who had recovered from COVID-19.

The chain recombines TRBV5-4 with TRBJ2-2, with D possibly matching TRBD2 (6 bases). This CDR3 is 15 amino acids long. Per germline, CDR1 SGHNT and CDR2 YYREEE (reference sequence). The V gene lost 2 bases and the J gene lost 1 base, with 9 bases spanning the gap. The CDR3 sequence is CASSFGTLNTGELFF. The CDR3 bases are TGTGCCAGCAGCTTCGGGACTCTGAACACCGGGGAGCTGTTTTTT.

This sequence joins TRBV2 and TRBJ2-6; TRBD2 might be the D (5 bases). The CDR3 is 17 amino acids. The germline V gene has CDR1 SNHLY and CDR2 FYNNEI. With 10 bases removed from V and 0 bases from J, the gap between germline ends came to 19 bases. The CDR3 DNA reads TGTGCCACAAGATCGGACCGGGGAGTCTCTGGGGCCAACGTCCTGACTTTC. This translates into CATRSDRGVSGANVLTF.

The chain joins TRBV7-9 to TRBJ2-2; D is perhaps TRBD1 (5 bases). The V end was cut by 5 bases, the J end by 5 bases, with 21 bases between. The CDR3 totals 17 residues. Per the germline V gene, CDR1 is SEHNR and CDR2 is FQNEAQ (reference sequence). The chain's CDR3 is CASSLKDKVVATGELFF. CDR3 DNA: TGTGCCAGCAGCCTGAAGGACAAAGTGGTAGCTACCGGGGAGCTGTTTTTT.

CDR3 nucleotide sequence: TGTGCCAGCAGTGGACAGGCAGCGGGGGCTTTCTTT. Translated, it gives CASSGQAAGAFF. The J gene is TRBJ1-1, the V gene TRBV2; possible D gene TRBD1, 6 bases. CDR3 length: 12 residues. CDR1 and CDR2 (germline): SNHLY, FYNNEI. Deletions cut 4 bases from V and 11 bases from J, with 14 bases between.

V usage is TRBV7-2 and J usage is TRBJ2-1; 9 bases are shared with TRBD1. J lost 8 bases, V lost 5 bases, and 13 bases had no gene match. The CDR3 is 16 amino acids. The germline CDR1 and CDR2 sequences are SGHTA and FQGNSA. CDR3 bases: TGTGCCAGCAGCCCTGGTCCCGGGACAGGGAGCCATGAGCAGTTCTTC. Translated, it gives CASSPGPGTGSHEQFF.

This sequence joins TRBV14 and TRBJ2-1; 8 bases match TRBD2. With 4 bases clipped from V and 8 bases from J, the junction kept 7 bases outside the gene matches. Germline V gives CDR1 SGHDN, CDR2 FVKESK. The CDR3 length is 14 residues. CDR3 DNA: TGTGCCAGCAGCCCCTTTCGGGGGGGGGATGAGCAGTTCTTC. Translated: CASSPFRGGDEQFF.

This rearrangement joins TRBV10-1 to TRBJ2-7; D ambiguous. The germline V gene has CDR1 WNHNN and CDR2 SYGVQD (reference sequence). The CDR3 spans 14 residues. Trimming left V 5 bases short and J 2 bases short, with 13 bases between. The CDR3, as DNA: TGCGCCAGCAGTTTACAGCTAACCCCCTACGAGCAGTACTTC. Amino acids: CASSLQLTPYEQYF.

The V call is TRBV5-5, the J call TRBJ2-7; 11 bases match TRBD2. The length of the CDR3 is 15 residues. V gave up 3 bases and J gave up 1 base; unmatched junction bases: 3. CDR1 is SGHKS, CDR2 YYEKEE, per germline (reference sequence). CDR3 DNA: TGTGCCAGCAGCTCCCGACTAGCGGGGTCCTACGAGCAGTACTTC. Amino acids: CASSSRLAGSYEQYF. The full variable domain, its missing parts supplied by reference TRBV5-5 and TRBJ2-7, is DAGVTQSPTHLIKTRGQQVTLRCSPISGHKSVSWYQQVLGQGPQFIFQYYEKEERGRGNFPDRFSARQFPNYSSELNVNALLLGDSALYLCASSSRLAGSYEQYFGPGTRLTVT.

The chain recombines TRBV3-1 (or the pseudogene TRBV3-2) with TRBJ2-5; no clear D gene. Trimming removed 3 bases at V and 1 base at J, with 6 bases between. The CDR3 is made up of 13 amino acids. CDR1 and CDR2 (germline): LGHDT, YNNKEL (reference sequence). In DNA form, the CDR3 reads TGTGCCAGCAGCCAGGAGCTCCAAGAGACCCAGTACTTC. It encodes CASSQELQETQYF.

V usage is TRBV9 and J usage is TRBJ1-1, with TRBD1 matching 9 bases. This CDR3 is built from 13 residues. Germline CDR1 and CDR2: SGDLS and YYNGEE. The V gene end was trimmed by 3 bases and the J gene end by 11 bases; junction bases not matched to a gene: 8. This CDR3 is CASSAGTGPAAFF. DNA for the CDR3: TGTGCCAGCAGCGCCGGGACAGGGCCCGCGGCTTTCTTT. Combining the CDR3 with reference TRBV9 and TRBJ1-1 gives the whole variable domain DSGVTQTPKHLITATGQRVTLRCSPRSGDLSVYWYQQSLDQGLQFLIQYYNGEERAKGNILERFSAQQFPDLHSELNLSSLELGDSALYFCASSAGTGPAAFFGQGTRLTVV.

This chain uses TRBV20-1 with TRBJ2-5; D might be TRBD1 (5 bases). Germline V gene data show CDR1 as DFQATT and CDR2 as SNEGSKA (reference sequence). V lost 3 bases to trimming and J lost 4 bases, with 9 bases between them. CDR3 size: 12 residues. In nucleotides, the CDR3 is TGCAGTGCTAGTCTCCAGGGAGAGACCCAGTACTTC. It translates to CSASLQGETQYF.

The chain carries TRBV28 and TRBJ2-5, with 13 bases aligning to TRBD2. This CDR3 region has 15 residues. Germline values: CDR1 MDHEN, CDR2 SYDVKM. V shed 4 bases and J 3 bases; nucleotides not matched to a gene: 2. The CDR3 here is CASSYGLAGEETQYF. CDR3 coding DNA: TGTGCCAGCAGTTATGGACTAGCGGGAGAAGAGACCCAGTACTTC.

The chain joins TRBV3-1 (or the pseudogene TRBV3-2) to TRBJ1-2; D is unclear. The CDR3 runs 13 residues. Trimming took 4 bases from V and 3 from J, leaving 9 bases between them. From germline, CDR1 is LGHDT and CDR2 YNNKEL (reference sequence). CDR3 protein: CASSPAADYGYTF. The CDR3 DNA is TGTGCCAGCAGCCCCGCGGCGGACTATGGCTACACCTTC.

The gene calls are TRBV30 and TRBJ1-6, with TRBD1 matching 7 bases. Germline CDR1 and CDR2: GTSNPN and SVGIG (reference sequence). CDR3 length equals 13 residues. V was pared by 5 bases and J by 8 bases, with 6 bases of the junction left unmatched. CDR3 loop: CAWGIQGDSPLHF. The CDR3 coding sequence is TGTGCCTGGGGAATTCAGGGGGATTCACCCCTCCACTTT. The full variable domain, with the rest looked up from reference TRBV30 and TRBJ1-6, is SQTIHQWPATLVQPVGSPLSLECTVEGTSNPNLYWYRQAAGRGLQLLFYSVGIGQISSEVPQNLSASRPQDRQFILSSKKLLLSDSGFYLCAWGIQGDSPLHFGNGTRLTVT.

The chain recombines TRBV4-1 with TRBJ2-3; D ambiguous. The V gene's germline CDR1 is MGHRA and CDR2 YSYEKL. V was shortened by 4 bases and J by 2 bases, with 7 bases between the two germline ends. The CDR3 totals 13 residues. The CDR3 DNA reads as TGCGCCAGCAGCCCTGTCCCCACAGATACGCAGTATTTT. This translates into CASSPVPTDTQYF.

The V call is TRBV4-1, the J call TRBJ2-7, with D possibly being TRBD2 (6 bases). The germline V gene has CDR1 MGHRA and CDR2 YSYEKL. V lost 2 bases, J lost 0 bases, and 11 bases lay in between. This CDR3 comprises 15 residues. The DNA for the CDR3 is TGCGCCAGCAGCCAACACGCGACTAGCTCCTACGAGCAGTACTTC. It encodes CASSQHATSSYEQYF.

This chain uses TRBV3-1 (or the pseudogene TRBV3-2) with TRBJ1-3, with TRBD1 matching over 7 bases. The CDR3 covers 14 residues. The junction had 6 bases not matched to a gene; V was cut back by 6 bases and J by 4 bases. CDR1 and CDR2 from the germline V gene are LGHDT and YNNKEL (reference sequence). DNA for the CDR3: TGTGCCAGCAGTCCTACAGGGGACGGAAACACCATATATTTT. Protein product: CASSPTGDGNTIYF.

V usage is TRBV12-5 and J usage is TRBJ1-3; D gene ambiguous. The CDR3 sequence is 14 residues long. Germline V CDR1 and CDR2: LGHNT, FRNRAP. V was shortened by 2 bases and J by 4 bases, with 9 bases between the two germline ends. CDR3 protein: CASGLHSTGNTIYF. In nucleotides, the CDR3 is TGTGCTAGTGGTTTGCACAGCACGGGAAACACCATATATTTT.

This clone was detected once. This chain joins TRBV3-1 (or the pseudogene TRBV3-2) and TRBJ2-1, with 12 bases identical to TRBD2. The CDR3 loop spans 15 amino acids. Germline V CDR1 and CDR2: LGHDT, YNNKEL (reference sequence). V gave up 4 bases and J gave up 10 bases; unmatched junction bases: 8. CDR3 sequence (DNA): TGTGCCAGCAGCCCAAGACTAGCGGGAGTTGGAGAGCAGTTCTTC. Translating gives CASSPRLAGVGEQFF.

The V and J genes are TRBV30 and TRBJ1-6; 7 nucleotides line up with TRBD1. This CDR3 region has 12 residues. Trimming at V came to 8 bases and at J to 7 bases, leaving 5 bases not matched to a gene. Germline CDR1 reads GTSNPN; CDR2 reads SVGIG (reference sequence). The CDR3 loop reads CAVEQGNSPLHF. The CDR3 nucleotides read TGTGCCGTTGAACAGGGGAATTCACCCCTCCACTTT.

The chain recombines TRBV5-6 with TRBJ2-7, with 10 nucleotides matching TRBD2. Germline-derived CDR1 and CDR2 are SGHDT and YYEEEE. Trimming removed 0 bases from V and 4 bases from J; junction bases left unmatched: 7. The CDR3 has 16 residues. Here the CDR3 reads CASSLALAGVVYEQYF. DNA for the CDR3: TGTGCCAGCAGCTTGGCCCTAGCGGGAGTTGTTTACGAGCAGTACTTC.

This clone was observed a handful of times. Here the CDR3 reads CASSKPGQTEAFF. CDR3 bases: TGTGCCAGCAGCAAACCGGGACAGACTGAAGCTTTCTTT. The chain uses TRBV6-5 and TRBJ1-1, with 7 bases fitting TRBD1. Germline-derived CDR1 and CDR2 are MNHEY and SVGAGI. V lost 6 bases and J lost 5; bases outside the gene matches: 6. This CDR3 comprises 13 residues.

V and J are TRBV7-8 and TRBJ2-2; TRBD2 aligns across 8 bases. Trimming removed 6 bases from V and 7 bases from J; junction bases left unmatched: 13. The CDR3 is made up of 16 amino acids. Per germline, CDR1 SGHVS and CDR2 FQNEAQ. The CDR3 is CASSPYGRAFVGELFF. The DNA of the CDR3 is TGTGCCAGCAGTCCCTACGGGAGGGCCTTCGTCGGGGAGCTGTTTTTT.

This rearrangement joins TRBV2 to TRBJ2-6, with D tentatively TRBD1 (5 bases). The CDR3 is 17 residues long. CDR1 and CDR2 (germline): SNHLY, FYNNEI. V was clipped by 8 bases and J by 0 bases, with 17 bases between them. CDR3 amino acids: CASCGQRVNSGANVLTF. CDR3 DNA sequence: TGTGCCAGCTGCGGACAAAGGGTAAACTCTGGGGCCAACGTCCTGACTTTC.

In its sample, this clone was seen once. The same CDR3 is also encoded by other DNA sequences in this sample. The chain uses TRBV3-1 (or the pseudogene TRBV3-2) and TRBJ1-6; D might be TRBD1 (5 bases). Trimming left V 1 base short and J 10 bases short, with 14 bases between. CDR1 is LGHDT, CDR2 YNNKEL, per germline (reference sequence). The CDR3 runs to 15 residues. CDR3 sequence reads: CASSQGGGANSPLHF. The CDR3 coding sequence is TGTGCCAGCAGCCAAGGGGGTGGGGCCAACTCACCCCTCCACTTT.

This chain joins TRBV28 and TRBJ1-2; 9 bases agree with TRBD1. The ends lost 2 bases at V and 4 bases at J; junction bases unmatched: 5. Germline CDR1 and CDR2: MDHEN and SYDVKM. The CDR3 contains 15 residues. The CDR3 region is CASSLLDRGGYGYTF. CDR3 bases: TGTGCCAGCAGTTTACTGGACAGGGGCGGCTATGGCTACACCTTC.

This clone has a handful of counts. In DNA, the CDR3 is TGTGCCAGCAGTTTAGGTCGTAGCGAGGTGAATGAGCAGTTCTTC. This encodes CASSLGRSEVNEQFF. V is TRBV28 and J is TRBJ2-1; D may be TRBD2 (5 bases). Trimming pared 2 bases from V and 7 bases from J, leaving 15 bases between. The CDR3 length is 15 residues. Germline values: CDR1 MDHEN, CDR2 SYDVKM.

V and J are TRBV28 and TRBJ2-7; 9 bases fit TRBD1. The CDR3 is 14 amino acids. V was clipped by 7 bases and J by 2 bases; unmatched bases: 6. Looked up from germline, CDR1 is MDHEN and CDR2 is SYDVKM. The CDR3 protein is CASIPGQGPYEQYF. The CDR3 DNA reads TGTGCCAGCATCCCGGGACAGGGTCCCTACGAGCAGTACTTC.